The entry below describes one TCR beta chain. Antigen: not known. The data originate from a study of spatial heterogeneity in lung cancer. Overall study findings and caveats: Compared with follow-up, resection was when ubiquitous expanded tumor TCRs appeared in blood more.

The time point was: sample taken at primary tumor resection. TCRdb re-derived calls from the 5' RACE reads in MiXCR, one entry per CDR3 protein. The table records approximately 44,000 distinct CDR3 sequences, approximately 13% of them present only once. Sequencing used PBMCs, obtained at surgery. The TCR originated in a male donor with early-stage non-small cell lung cancer.

The CDR3 DNA sequence: TGTGCCAGCAGTCCAACAGGGTCCCCTAGCACAGATACGCAGTATTTT. Its translation: CASSPTGSPSTDTQYF. V usage is TRBV9 and J usage is TRBJ2-3, with D maybe TRBD1 (6 bases). Germline loops: CDR1 SGDLS, CDR2 YYNGEE. V dropped 5 bases and J dropped 0 bases, with 16 bases sitting between them. CDR3 size: 16 residues.